Presented here are 2 T cell receptor beta chains from one specimen sequenced in a study of OX40 agonist ivuxolimab in advanced cancers. Generated by immunoSEQ multiplex PCR, the TCRdb table keeps only in-frame clones and is missing some. The data contain roughly 70,000 clones, approximately 85% of them singletons. Material: CD4+ or CD8+ T cells sorted from blood, obtained in a trial of the OX40 agonist ivuxolimab. All receptors come from an adult with an advanced solid tumor such as melanoma, head and neck, liver or kidney cancer.

The rearrangement uses TRBV10-3 and TRBJ1-3; weak D call: TRBD1 (5 bases). Trimming shortened V by 6 bases and J by 0 bases, and 6 bases separated the two germline ends. The CDR3 is 13 amino acids. The germline CDR1 and CDR2 sequences are ENHRY and SYGVKD. The CDR3 region has the DNA TGTGCCATCAGGGGGGACTCTGGAAACACCATATATTTT. It codes for CAIRGDSGNTIYF.

The chain is built from TRBV5-1 and TRBJ2-1; 9 bases are shared with TRBD2. Per the germline V gene, CDR1 is SGHRS and CDR2 is YFSETQ. The CDR3 is 15 residues long. The V gene end was trimmed by 4 bases and the J gene end by 0 bases; junction bases not matched to a gene: 2. CDR3 sequence: CASSSGGISYNEQFF. As DNA, the CDR3 is TGCGCCAGCAGCAGCGGGGGGATCTCCTACAATGAGCAGTTCTTC.